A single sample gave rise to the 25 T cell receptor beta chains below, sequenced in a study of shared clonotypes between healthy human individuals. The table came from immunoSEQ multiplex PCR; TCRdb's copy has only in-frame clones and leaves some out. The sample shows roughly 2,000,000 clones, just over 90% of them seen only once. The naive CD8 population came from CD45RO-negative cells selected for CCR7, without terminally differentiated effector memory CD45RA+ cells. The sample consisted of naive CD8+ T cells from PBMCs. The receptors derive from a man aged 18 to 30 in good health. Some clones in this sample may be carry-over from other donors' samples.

CDR3 bases: TGTGCCAGTCGCCCGATGGAGGGTGGGAACACTGAAGCTTTCTTT. Its protein is CASRPMEGGNTEAFF. The rearrangement joins TRBV19 to TRBJ1-1; D ambiguous. V was pared by 8 bases and J by 1 base, with 17 bases between. This CDR3 is built from 15 residues. CDR1 and CDR2 (germline): LNHDA, SQIVND (reference sequence).

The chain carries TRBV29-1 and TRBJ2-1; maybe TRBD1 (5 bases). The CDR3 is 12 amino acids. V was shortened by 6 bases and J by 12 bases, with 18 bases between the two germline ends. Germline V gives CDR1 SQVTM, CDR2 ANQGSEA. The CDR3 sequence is CSVTSFQGLQFF. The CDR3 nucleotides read TGCAGCGTGACCTCCTTCCAGGGCTTGCAGTTCTTC.

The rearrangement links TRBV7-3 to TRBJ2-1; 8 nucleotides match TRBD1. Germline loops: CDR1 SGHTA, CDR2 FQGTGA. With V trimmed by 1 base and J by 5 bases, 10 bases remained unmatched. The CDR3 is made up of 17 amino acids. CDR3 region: CASSLNPWGTGHNEQFF. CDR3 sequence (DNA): TGTGCCAGCAGCTTAAATCCCTGGGGGACAGGCCACAATGAGCAGTTCTTC.

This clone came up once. CDR3 loop: CASKVDRVGEKLFF. CDR3 DNA: TGCGCCAGCAAGGTCGACAGGGTCGGTGAAAAACTGTTTTTT. The chain recombines TRBV5-1 with TRBJ1-4; 7 bases agree with TRBD1. J lost 7 bases, V lost 6 bases, and 9 bases had no gene match. CDR3 length equals 14 residues. CDR1 and CDR2 (germline): SGHRS, YFSETQ.

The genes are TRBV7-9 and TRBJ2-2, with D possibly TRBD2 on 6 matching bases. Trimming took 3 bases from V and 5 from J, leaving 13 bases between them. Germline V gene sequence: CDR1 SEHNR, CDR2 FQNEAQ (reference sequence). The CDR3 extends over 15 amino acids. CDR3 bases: TGTGCCAGCAGCTTTCGGGTCGCGGGAACCGGGGAGCTGTTTTTT. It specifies CASSFRVAGTGELFF.

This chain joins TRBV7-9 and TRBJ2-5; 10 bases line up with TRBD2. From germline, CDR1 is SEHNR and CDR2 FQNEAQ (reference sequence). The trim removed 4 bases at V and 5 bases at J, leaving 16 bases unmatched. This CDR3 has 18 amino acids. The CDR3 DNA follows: TGTGCCAGCAGCTCCCCTCAGCTCTTAGCGGGAGGTAGGGAGACCCAGTACTTC. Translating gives CASSSPQLLAGGRETQYF. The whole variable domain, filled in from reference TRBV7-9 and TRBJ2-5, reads DTGVSQNPRHKITKRGQNVTFRCDPISEHNRLYWYRQTLGQGPEFLTYFQNEAQLEKSRLLSDRFSAERPKGSFSTLEIQRTEQGDSAMYLCASSSPQLLAGGRETQYFGPGTRLLVL.

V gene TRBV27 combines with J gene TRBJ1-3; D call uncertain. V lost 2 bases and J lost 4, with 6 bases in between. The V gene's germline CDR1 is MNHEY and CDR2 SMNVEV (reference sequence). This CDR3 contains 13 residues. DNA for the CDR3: TGTGCCAGCAGTTTAGTATCCGGAAACACCATATATTTT. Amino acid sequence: CASSLVSGNTIYF.

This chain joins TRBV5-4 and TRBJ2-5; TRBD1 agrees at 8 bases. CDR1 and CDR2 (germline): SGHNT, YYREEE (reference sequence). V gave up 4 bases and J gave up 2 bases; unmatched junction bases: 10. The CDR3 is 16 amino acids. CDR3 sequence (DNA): TGTGCCAGCAGCCCCGGGACAGGAAAACTACAAGAGACCCAGTACTTC. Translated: CASSPGTGKLQETQYF.

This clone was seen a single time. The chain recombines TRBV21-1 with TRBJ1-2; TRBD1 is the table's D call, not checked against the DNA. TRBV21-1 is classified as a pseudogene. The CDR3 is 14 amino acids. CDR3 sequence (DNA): TGTGCCAGCAGCGGCAGGGGGCGCGGCTATGGCTACACCTTC. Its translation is CASSGRGRGYGYTF.

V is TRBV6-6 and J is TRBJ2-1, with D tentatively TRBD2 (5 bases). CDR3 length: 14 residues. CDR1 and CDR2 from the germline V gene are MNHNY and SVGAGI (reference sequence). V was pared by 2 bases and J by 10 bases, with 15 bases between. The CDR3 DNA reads TGTGCCAGCAGTTACACGCTTGAACGAGGGGAGCAGTTCTTC. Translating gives CASSYTLERGEQFF.

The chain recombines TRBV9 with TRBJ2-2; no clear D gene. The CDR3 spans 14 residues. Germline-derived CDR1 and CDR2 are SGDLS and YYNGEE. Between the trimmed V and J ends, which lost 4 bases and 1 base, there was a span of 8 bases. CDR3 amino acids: CASSTWGNTGELFF. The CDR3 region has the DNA TGTGCCAGCAGCACCTGGGGGAACACCGGGGAGCTGTTTTTT.

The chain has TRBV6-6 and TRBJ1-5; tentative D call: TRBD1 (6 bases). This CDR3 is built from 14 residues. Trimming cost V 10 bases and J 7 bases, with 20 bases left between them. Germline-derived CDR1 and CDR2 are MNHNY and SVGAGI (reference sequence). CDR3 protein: CATKIGGLSQPQHF. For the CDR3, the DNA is TGTGCCACCAAAATCGGGGGGCTCAGCCAGCCCCAGCATTTT.

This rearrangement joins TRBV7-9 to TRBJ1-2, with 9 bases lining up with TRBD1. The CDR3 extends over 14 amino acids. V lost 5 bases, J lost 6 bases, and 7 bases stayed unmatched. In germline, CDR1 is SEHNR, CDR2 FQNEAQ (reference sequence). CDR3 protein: CASSPGTGIDGYTF. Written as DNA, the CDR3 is TGTGCCAGCAGCCCCGGGACAGGGATCGATGGCTACACCTTC.

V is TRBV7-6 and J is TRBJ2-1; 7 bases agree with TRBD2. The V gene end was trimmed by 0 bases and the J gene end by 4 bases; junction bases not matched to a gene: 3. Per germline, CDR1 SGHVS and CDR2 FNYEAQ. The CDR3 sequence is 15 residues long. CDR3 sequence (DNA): TGTGCCAGCAGCTTAGCACTAGCGTCTTACAATGAGCAGTTCTTC. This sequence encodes CASSLALASYNEQFF.

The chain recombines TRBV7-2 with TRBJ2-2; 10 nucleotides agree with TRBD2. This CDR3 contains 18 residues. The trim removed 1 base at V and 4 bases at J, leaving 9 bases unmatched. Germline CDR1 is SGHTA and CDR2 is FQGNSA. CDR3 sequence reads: CASSLDLAGEVFTGELFF. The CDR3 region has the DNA TGTGCCAGCAGCTTAGACCTAGCGGGAGAAGTGTTCACCGGGGAGCTGTTTTTT.

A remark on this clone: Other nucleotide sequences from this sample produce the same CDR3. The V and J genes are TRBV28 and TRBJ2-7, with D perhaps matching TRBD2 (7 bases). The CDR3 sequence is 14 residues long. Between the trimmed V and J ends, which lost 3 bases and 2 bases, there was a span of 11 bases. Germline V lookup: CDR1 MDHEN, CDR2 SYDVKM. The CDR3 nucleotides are TGTGCCAGCAGTTTGTTAGGGGGGGCCTACGAGCAGTACTTC. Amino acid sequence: CASSLLGGAYEQYF.

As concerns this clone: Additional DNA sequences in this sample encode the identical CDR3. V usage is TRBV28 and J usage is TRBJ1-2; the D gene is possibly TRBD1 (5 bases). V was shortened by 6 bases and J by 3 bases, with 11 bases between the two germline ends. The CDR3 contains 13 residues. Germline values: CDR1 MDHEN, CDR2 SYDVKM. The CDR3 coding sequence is TGTGCCAGCAGCCCCCGGGGGGACTATGGCTACACCTTC. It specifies CASSPRGDYGYTF.

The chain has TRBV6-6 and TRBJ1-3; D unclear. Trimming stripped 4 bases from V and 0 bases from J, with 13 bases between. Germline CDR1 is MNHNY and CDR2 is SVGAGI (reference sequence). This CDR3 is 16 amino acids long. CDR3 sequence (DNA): TGTGCCAGCAGTTTCCGGACTGGGAGCTCTGGAAACACCATATATTTT. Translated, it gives CASSFRTGSSGNTIYF.

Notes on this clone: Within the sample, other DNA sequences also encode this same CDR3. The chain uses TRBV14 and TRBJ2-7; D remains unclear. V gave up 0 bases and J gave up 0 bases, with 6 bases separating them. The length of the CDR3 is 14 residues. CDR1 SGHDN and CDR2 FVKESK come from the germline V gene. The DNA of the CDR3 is TGTGCCAGCAGCCAAGACCGGAACTCCTACGAGCAGTACTTC. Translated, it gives CASSQDRNSYEQYF.

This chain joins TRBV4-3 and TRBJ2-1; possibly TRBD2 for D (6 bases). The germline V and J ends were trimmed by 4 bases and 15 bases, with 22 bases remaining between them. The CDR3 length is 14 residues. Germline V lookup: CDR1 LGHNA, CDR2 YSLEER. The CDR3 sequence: CASSPRGGGARLFF. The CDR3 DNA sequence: TGCGCCAGCAGCCCCAGAGGCGGCGGGGCAAGACTGTTCTTC.

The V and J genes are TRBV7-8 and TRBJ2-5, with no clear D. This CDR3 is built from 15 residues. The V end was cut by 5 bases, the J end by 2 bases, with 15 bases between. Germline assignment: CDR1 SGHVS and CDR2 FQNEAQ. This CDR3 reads CASSERSGGQETQYF. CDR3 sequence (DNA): TGTGCCAGCAGCGAGCGTTCGGGCGGACAAGAGACCCAGTACTTC.

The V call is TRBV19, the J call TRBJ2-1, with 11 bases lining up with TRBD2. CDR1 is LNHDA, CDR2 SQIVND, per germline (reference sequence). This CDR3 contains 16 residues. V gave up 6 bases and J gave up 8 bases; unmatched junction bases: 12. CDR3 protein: CASSTLAGGIYHEQFF. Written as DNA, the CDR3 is TGTGCCAGTAGCACCCTAGCGGGAGGTATTTACCATGAGCAGTTCTTC.

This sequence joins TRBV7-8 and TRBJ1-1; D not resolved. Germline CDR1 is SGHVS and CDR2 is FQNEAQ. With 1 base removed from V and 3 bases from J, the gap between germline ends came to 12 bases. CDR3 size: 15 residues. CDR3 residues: CASSLGSFPDTEAFF. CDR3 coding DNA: TGTGCCAGCAGCTTAGGGTCCTTTCCTGACACTGAAGCTTTCTTT.

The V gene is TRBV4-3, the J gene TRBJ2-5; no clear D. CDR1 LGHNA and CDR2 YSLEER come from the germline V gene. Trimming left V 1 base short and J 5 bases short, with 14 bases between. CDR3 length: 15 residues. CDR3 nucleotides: TGCGCCAGCAGCCAAGGGTCGGGCGACGGGGAGACCCAGTACTTC. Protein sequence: CASSQGSGDGETQYF.

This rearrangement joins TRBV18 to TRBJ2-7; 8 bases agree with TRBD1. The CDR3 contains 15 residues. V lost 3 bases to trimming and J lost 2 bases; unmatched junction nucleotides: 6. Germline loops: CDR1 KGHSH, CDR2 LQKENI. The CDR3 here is CASSPKDRGPYEQYF. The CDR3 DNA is TGTGCCAGCTCACCGAAAGACAGGGGTCCCTACGAGCAGTACTTC.